This paragraph covers one T cell receptor (beta chain) sequence. Its target is unknown. The data stem from a study of graft-versus-host responses after intestinal transplantation. Study-wide points: An association linked early post-transplant HvG declines with peak circulating GvH clone levels.

In germline, CDR1 is SGHRS, CDR2 YFSETQ. The CDR3 extends over 12 amino acids. Deletions cut 4 bases from V and 10 bases from J, with 12 bases between. Using immunoSEQ multiplex PCR, the repertoire was profiled, and TCRdb retains in-frame clones only, with some absent. The sample shows about 120,000 clones, about nine tenths of them seen only once. This TCR was sampled from a human donor who received an intestinal transplant. The material sequenced was unstimulated CD4+ T cells sorted from spleen or lymph node cells, taken before intestinal transplant. The V call is TRBV5-1, the J call TRBJ2-1; D might be TRBD2 (5 bases). CDR3 residues: CASSLEVGEQFF. The CDR3 DNA reads as TGCGCCAGCAGCCTGGAGGTCGGGGAGCAGTTCTTC.